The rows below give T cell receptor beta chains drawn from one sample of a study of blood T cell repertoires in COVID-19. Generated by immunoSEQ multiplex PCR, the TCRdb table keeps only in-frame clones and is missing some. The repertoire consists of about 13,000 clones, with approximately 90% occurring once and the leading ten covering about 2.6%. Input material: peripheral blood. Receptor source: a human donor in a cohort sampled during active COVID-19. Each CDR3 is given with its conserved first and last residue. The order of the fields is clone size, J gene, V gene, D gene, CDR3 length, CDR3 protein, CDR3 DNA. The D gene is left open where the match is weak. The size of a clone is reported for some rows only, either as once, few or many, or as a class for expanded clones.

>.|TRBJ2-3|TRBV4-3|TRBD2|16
CASSQGAGGLSDTQYF
TGCGCCAGCAGCCAAGGAGCGGGGGGGCTTTCAGATACGCAGTATTTT
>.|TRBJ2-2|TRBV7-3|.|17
CASSSSPIGGHAGELFF
TGTGCCAGCAGCTCCTCGCCAATCGGGGGGCATGCCGGGGAGCTGTTTTTT
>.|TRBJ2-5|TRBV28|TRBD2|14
CATLAGGTRETQYF
TGTGCCACCCTTGCGGGGGGGACTCGAGAGACCCAGTACTTC
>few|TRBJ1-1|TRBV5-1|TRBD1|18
CASSWDGWDRGSGTEAFF
TGCGCCAGCAGCTGGGATGGGTGGGACAGGGGATCGGGCACTGAAGCTTTCTTT
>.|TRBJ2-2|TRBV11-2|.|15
CASSPYGGALRELFF
TGTGCCAGCAGCCCGTACGGGGGTGCTCTCCGGGAGCTGTTTTTT
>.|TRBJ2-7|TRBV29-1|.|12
CSALDSSYEQYF
TGCAGCGCCCTGGACAGCTCCTACGAGCAGTACTTC
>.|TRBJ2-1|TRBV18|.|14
CASSPPNGYNEQFF
TGTGCCAGCTCACCACCGAACGGCTACAATGAGCAGTTCTTC
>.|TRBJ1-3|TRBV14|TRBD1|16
CASSQTTGGSGNTIYF
TGTGCCAGCAGCCAGACTACAGGGGGCTCTGGAAACACCATATATTTT
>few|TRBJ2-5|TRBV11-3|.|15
CASSAGSKGIETQYF
TGTGCCAGCTCCGCCGGGAGTAAGGGGATAGAGACCCAGTACTTC
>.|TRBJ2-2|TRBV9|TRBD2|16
CASSMGLAGGAGELFF
TGTGCCAGCAGCATGGGACTAGCGGGAGGAGCCGGGGAGCTGTTTTTT
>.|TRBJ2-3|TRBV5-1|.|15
CASSLDASGADTQYF
TGCGCCAGCAGCTTGGATGCCTCAGGGGCAGATACGCAGTATTTT
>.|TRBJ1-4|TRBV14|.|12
CASSQWTGKLFF
TGTGCCAGCAGCCAATGGACGGGGAAACTGTTTTTT
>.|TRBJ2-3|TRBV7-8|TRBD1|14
CASLGQGNTDTQYF
TGTGCCAGCCTCGGACAGGGGAACACAGATACGCAGTATTTT
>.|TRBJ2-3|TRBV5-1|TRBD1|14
CASSLGQTTDTQYF
TGCGCCAGCAGCCTGGGACAGACCACAGATACGCAGTATTTT
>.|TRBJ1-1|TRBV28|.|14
CASSLFRGDGEAFF
TGTGCCAGCAGTTTATTTCGGGGGGACGGTGAAGCTTTCTTT
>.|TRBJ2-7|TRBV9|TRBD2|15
CARTAQASGVNEQYF
TGTGCCAGGACGGCCCAAGCTAGCGGGGTCAACGAGCAGTACTTC
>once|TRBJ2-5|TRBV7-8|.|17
CASSIYPGVTRGETQYF
TGTGCCAGCAGTATTTATCCGGGAGTGACTCGGGGAGAGACCCAGTACTTC
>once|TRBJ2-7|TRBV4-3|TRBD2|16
CASSQDRRGGNYEQYF
TGCGCCAGCAGCCAAGACAGGCGGGGGGGCAACTACGAGCAGTACTTC
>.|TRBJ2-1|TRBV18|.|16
CASSPPQGRPYNEQFF
TGTGCCAGCTCACCACCGCAAGGGAGGCCATACAATGAGCAGTTCTTC
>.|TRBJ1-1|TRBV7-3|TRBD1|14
CASSPRDRDTEAFF
TGTGCCAGCAGCCCTCGGGACAGGGACACTGAAGCTTTCTTT
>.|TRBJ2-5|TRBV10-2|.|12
CASKDFGETQYF
TGCGCCAGCAAGGACTTTGGGGAGACCCAGTACTTC
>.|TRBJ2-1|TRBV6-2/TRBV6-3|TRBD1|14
CASSTGGAAAEQFF
TGTGCCAGCAGCACAGGGGGCGCAGCGGCTGAGCAGTTCTTC
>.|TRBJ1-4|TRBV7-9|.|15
CASSLEPGGGEKLFF
TGTGCCAGCAGCTTAGAACCGGGGGGAGGAGAAAAACTGTTTTTT
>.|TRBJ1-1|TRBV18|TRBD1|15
CASSPLAGGYAEAFF
TGTGCCAGCTCACCACTGGCAGGGGGTTACGCTGAAGCTTTCTTT
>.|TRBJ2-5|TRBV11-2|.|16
CASSFSSPGSQETQYF
TGTGCCAGCAGCTTTAGTTCACCGGGAAGCCAAGAGACCCAGTACTTC
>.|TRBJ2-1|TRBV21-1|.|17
CASSKMPGTGGYNEQFF
TGTGCCAGCAGCAAAATGCCCGGGACAGGGGGCTACAATGAGCAGTTCTTC
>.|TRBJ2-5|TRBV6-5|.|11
CASMSGETQYF
TGTGCCAGCATGTCCGGGGAGACCCAGTACTTC